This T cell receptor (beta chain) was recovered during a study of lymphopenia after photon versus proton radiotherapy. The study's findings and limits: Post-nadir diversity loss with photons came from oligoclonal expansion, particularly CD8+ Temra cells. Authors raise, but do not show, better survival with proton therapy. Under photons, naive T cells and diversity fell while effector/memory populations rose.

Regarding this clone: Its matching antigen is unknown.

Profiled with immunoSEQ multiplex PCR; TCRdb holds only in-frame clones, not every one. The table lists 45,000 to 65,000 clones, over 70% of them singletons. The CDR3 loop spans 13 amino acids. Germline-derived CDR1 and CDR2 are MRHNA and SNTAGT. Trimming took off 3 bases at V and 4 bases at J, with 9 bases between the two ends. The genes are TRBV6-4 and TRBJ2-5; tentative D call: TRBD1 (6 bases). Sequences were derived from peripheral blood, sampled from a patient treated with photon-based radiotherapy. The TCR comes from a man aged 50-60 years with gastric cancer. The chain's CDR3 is CASSERGGETQYF. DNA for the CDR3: TGTGCCAGCAGTGAGAGAGGGGGAGAGACCCAGTACTTC.